This is a list of T cell receptor beta chains from one sample in a study of shared clonotypes between healthy human individuals. The protocol was immunoSEQ multiplex PCR, while the TCRdb copy is restricted to in-frame clones and leaves out a portion. The sample comprises fewer than 600,000 clones, 70% to 80% of which are singletons, and approximately 13% rests with the top ten. Sequenced: PBMCs. Every receptor here comes from a woman aged 40 to 55 in good health. Some clones in this sample may be carry-over from other donors' samples. The CDR3 runs from the conserved cysteine through the conserved F or W. A D gene is named only where the DNA matches it firmly. Clone size is not always given. Where it is, it says once, few, many or a class for expanded clones.

abundance | j_gene | v_gene | d_gene | CDR3nt | CDR3aa
- | TRBJ2-2 | TRBV6-4 | - | TGTGCCAGCAGTGACTCGATGCAAGGGACCGGGGAGCTGTTTTTT | CASSDSMQGTGELFF
- | TRBJ2-7 | TRBV2 | TRBD2 | TGTGCCAGCAGTGTCGGGACTAGCGGGATCTACGAGCAGTACTTC | CASSVGTSGIYEQYF
few | TRBJ2-4 | TRBV5-4 | TRBD1 | TGTGCCAGCAGCCGACAGGGAGCAAAAAACATTCAGTACTTC | CASSRQGAKNIQYF
- | TRBJ1-5 | TRBV19 | - | TGTGCCAGTAGTAGCAGGGCTGGGAATCAGCCCCAGCATTTT | CASSSRAGNQPQHF
- | TRBJ2-3 | TRBV7-9 | TRBD2 | TGTGCCAGCAGCCACGGACTAGCGGGAGGGCCCCGGGATACGCAGTATTTT | CASSHGLAGGPRDTQYF
- | TRBJ2-7 | TRBV5-4 | TRBD2 | TGTGCCAGCAGCATGCATAGCGGGAGGGCTTACGAGCAGTACTTC | CASSMHSGRAYEQYF
- | TRBJ1-4 | TRBV6-6 | TRBD1 | TGTGCCAGCAGTCTTGGGACAGGGAAGTGGGAAAAACTGTTTTTT | CASSLGTGKWEKLFF
- | TRBJ2-1 | TRBV9 | TRBD2 | TGTGCCAGCAGCTCACCCTCCGCGGGAGTGATCGGTGAGCAGTTCTTC | CASSSPSAGVIGEQFF
- | TRBJ1-1 | TRBV28 | - | TGTGCCAGCAGTTTACCTAAAGGTCTCGGTTTCACTGAAGCTTTCTTT | CASSLPKGLGFTEAFF
- | TRBJ2-7 | TRBV14 | TRBD1 | TGTGCCAGCAGCCTACAGGGACAGGTCGTCTCCTACGAGCAGTACTTC | CASSLQGQVVSYEQYF
- | TRBJ2-3 | TRBV9 | - | TGTGCCAGCAGCGTCGGCGACGGGCTACCTAGCACAGATACGCAGTATTTT | CASSVGDGLPSTDTQYF
- | TRBJ2-3 | TRBV5-4 | - | TGTGCCAGCAGCCCTGGGACTTTTAACACAGATACGCAGTATTTT | CASSPGTFNTDTQYF
- | TRBJ2-3 | TRBV11-3 | - | TGTGCCAGCAGCAAGACTGGCGGGGCTCCCCTCACAGATACGCAGTATTTT | CASSKTGGAPLTDTQYF
few | TRBJ1-5 | TRBV30 | - | TGTGCCTGGAGTGCACCCGGTAGAGTGGATCAGCCCCAGCATTTT | CAWSAPGRVDQPQHF
few | TRBJ2-2 | TRBV6-6 | - | TGTGCCAGCAGTTACTCAGGCGGCTCGAACACCGGGGAGCTGTTTTTT | CASSYSGGSNTGELFF
- | TRBJ2-1 | TRBV5-5 | TRBD2 | TGTGCCAGCAGCAATAGCGGGAGCTCCTACAATGAGCAGTTCTTC | CASSNSGSSYNEQFF
- | TRBJ2-1 | TRBV2 | - | TGTGCCAGCAGTGAGCCCGACAGCTACAATGAGCAGTTCTTC | CASSEPDSYNEQFF
- | TRBJ2-2 | TRBV5-6 | - | TGTGCCAGCAGCTTGCCCCTCCGGCAGCAGTCCACCGGGGAGCTGTTTTTT | CASSLPLRQQSTGELFF
- | TRBJ2-7 | TRBV7-2 | - | TGTGCCAGCAGCCGACGTTACGAGCAGTACTTC | CASSRRYEQYF
once | TRBJ1-1 | TRBV5-1 | - | TGCGCCAGCAGCGGGAGACAGCTGAACACTGAAGCTTTCTTT | CASSGRQLNTEAFF
- | TRBJ2-1 | TRBV1 | - | TGCACCAGCAGCCAAGATCTAGCGGGGGAGAATGAGCAGTTCTTC | CTSSQDLAGENEQFF
- | TRBJ1-1 | TRBV4-3 | - | TGCGCCAGCAGCCAAGATAAGGGGATGAACACTGAAGCTTTCTTT | CASSQDKGMNTEAFF
- | TRBJ1-1 | TRBV7-3 | TRBD1 | TGTGCCAGCAGCTTTTTACAGGGGACTGAAGCTTTCTTT | CASSFLQGTEAFF
- | TRBJ2-1 | TRBV5-4 | - | TGTGCCAGCAGCTTAGATGAGAGGAATGAGCAGTTCTTC | CASSLDERNEQFF
- | TRBJ2-7 | TRBV9 | TRBD1 | TGTGCCAGCAGCTCAGGGGGATATGACCCCTACGAGCAGTACTTC | CASSSGGYDPYEQYF
once | TRBJ2-3 | TRBV4-1 | TRBD2 | TGCGCCAGCAGCCAAGAGGCGTCTAGCGGGACTACAGATACGCAGTATTTT | CASSQEASSGTTDTQYF
- | TRBJ1-3 | TRBV15 | - | TGTGCCACCAGCAGAGACTTGGGGGGAATCTCTGGAAACACCATATATTTT | CATSRDLGGISGNTIYF
- | TRBJ2-7 | TRBV5-1 | - | TGCGCCAGCAGCCCCGGTGGAGGGGCAAGCGAGCAGTACTTC | CASSPGGGASEQYF
- | TRBJ1-1 | TRBV11-1 | - | TGTGCCAGCAGCTTTCCCCAGGGGCGTATCACTGAAGCTTTCTTT | CASSFPQGRITEAFF
- | TRBJ2-7 | TRBV21-1 | - | TGTGCCAGCAGCCAGGCGGCTAGCGGGAGCTCTTCCTACGAGCAGTACTTC | CASSQAASGSSSYEQYF
- | TRBJ1-5 | TRBV5-1 | - | TGCGCCAGCAGCTTGGAAGGCGGACATGGGCAGCCCCAGCATTTT | CASSLEGGHGQPQHF
few | TRBJ1-2 | TRBV4-1 | - | TGCGCCAGCAGCCAACAGGGGAACGATAACTATGGCTACACCTTC | CASSQQGNDNYGYTF
- | TRBJ1-4 | TRBV7-9 | - | TGTGCCAGCAGCGACGTCAGGCATAATGAAAAACTGTTTTTT | CASSDVRHNEKLFF
few | TRBJ2-4 | TRBV10-2 | - | TGCGCCAGCAGTGAGTCGACCAAAAACATTCAGTACTTC | CASSESTKNIQYF
- | TRBJ1-2 | TRBV19 | - | TGTGCCAGTCGCATCGCCGCAGGAGCGGCCAACTATGGCTACACCTTC | CASRIAAGAANYGYTF
- | TRBJ2-3 | TRBV2 | - | TGTGCCAGCAGTGTCGAGGATACGCAGTATTTT | CASSVEDTQYF
- | TRBJ1-2 | TRBV4-1 | TRBD1 | TGCGCCAGCAGCCAAGGTGACAGGGGTGGCTATGGCTACACCTTC | CASSQGDRGGYGYTF
few | TRBJ1-3 | TRBV30 | - | TGTGCCTGGAGTGCGTCATTCGGAAACACCATATATTTT | CAWSASFGNTIYF
- | TRBJ1-2 | TRBV28 | TRBD1 | TGTGCCAGCAGGGTACAGGGGGCCAACTATGGCTACACCTTC | CASRVQGANYGYTF
- | TRBJ2-7 | TRBV19 | TRBD2 | TGTGCCAGTAGTACCGGACTAGCGAGGACCCCCTACGAGCAGTACTTC | CASSTGLARTPYEQYF
- | TRBJ1-2 | TRBV15 | TRBD1 | TGTGCCACCAGCAGGGGGACAGGGGTTAACCATGGCTACACCTTC | CATSRGTGVNHGYTF
few | TRBJ2-3 | TRBV11-2 | TRBD1 | TGTGCCAGCAGCTTAGATCCAGGGACAGCCGATACGCAGTATTTT | CASSLDPGTADTQYF